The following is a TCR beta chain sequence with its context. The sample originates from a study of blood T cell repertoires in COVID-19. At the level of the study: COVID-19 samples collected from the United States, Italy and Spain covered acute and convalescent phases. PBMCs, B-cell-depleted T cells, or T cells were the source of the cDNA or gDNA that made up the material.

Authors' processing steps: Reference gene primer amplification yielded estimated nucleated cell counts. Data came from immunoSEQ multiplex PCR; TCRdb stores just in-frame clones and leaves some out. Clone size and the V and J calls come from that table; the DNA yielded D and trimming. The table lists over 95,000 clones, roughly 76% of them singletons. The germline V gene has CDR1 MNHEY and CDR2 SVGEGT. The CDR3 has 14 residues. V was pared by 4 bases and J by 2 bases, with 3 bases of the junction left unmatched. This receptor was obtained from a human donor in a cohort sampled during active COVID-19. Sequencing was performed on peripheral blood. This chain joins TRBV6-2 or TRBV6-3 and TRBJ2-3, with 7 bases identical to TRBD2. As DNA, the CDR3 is TGTGCCAGCAGTTGGGGGACTAACACAGATACGCAGTATTTT. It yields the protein CASSWGTNTDTQYF.